A single sample gave rise to the 12 T cell receptor beta chains below, sequenced in a study of Ad26.COV2.S vaccination and SARS-CoV-2 variants. The table came from immunoSEQ multiplex PCR; TCRdb's copy has only in-frame clones and leaves some out. The table shows approximately 340,000 clones, with about 92% occurring only once. The specimen comprised peripheral blood, sampled after recovery from COVID-19. The receptor set was obtained from a human donor who had recovered from COVID-19.

V usage is TRBV5-1 and J usage is TRBJ1-1; D uncertain. The length of the CDR3 is 14 residues. V gave up 0 bases and J gave up 10 bases, with 16 bases separating them. Germline CDR1 reads SGHRS; CDR2 reads YFSETQ. The CDR3 spells CASSLARQAKVAFF. CDR3 nucleotides: TGCGCCAGCAGCTTGGCCCGGCAGGCTAAGGTAGCTTTCTTT.

The chain recombines TRBV7-2 with TRBJ1-2; 9 positions agree with TRBD1. In germline, CDR1 is SGHTA, CDR2 FQGNSA. CDR3 length: 16 residues. V shed 3 bases, J shed 6 bases, and the junction held 11 bases outside the gene matches. The CDR3 spells CASSFRRTGVKDGYTF. The CDR3 bases are TGTGCCAGCAGCTTTAGACGGACAGGGGTTAAGGATGGCTACACCTTC.

This clone was counted a single time. The chain joins TRBV29-1 to TRBJ1-1; 9 positions match TRBD1. This CDR3 contains 14 residues. V was pared by 4 bases and J by 5 bases, with 8 bases of the junction left unmatched. Germline lookup yields CDR1 SQVTM and CDR2 ANQGSEA. This CDR3 is CSVVTGGDLTEAFF. The CDR3 bases are TGCAGCGTTGTAACAGGGGGCGATTTAACTGAAGCTTTCTTT. The whole variable domain, filled in from reference TRBV29-1 and TRBJ1-1, reads SAVISQKPSRDICQRGTSLTIQCQVDSQVTMMFWYRQQPGQSLTLIATANQGSEATYESGFVIDKFPISRPNLTFSTLTVSNMSPEDSSIYLCSVVTGGDLTEAFFGQGTRLTVV.

The chain uses TRBV3-1 (or the pseudogene TRBV3-2) and TRBJ2-3, with D unclear. The CDR3 length is 17 residues. The ends were cut back, 0 bases at V and 2 bases at J, with 15 bases in the middle. The germline V gene has CDR1 LGHDT and CDR2 YNNKEL (reference sequence). The CDR3 region is CASSQDLSGEFTDTQYF. CDR3 nucleotides: TGTGCCAGCAGCCAAGATTTATCAGGAGAATTCACAGATACGCAGTATTTT.

A single count supports this clone. The chain has TRBV15 and TRBJ2-7; the D is unclear. Germline CDR1 is LNHNV and CDR2 is YYDKDF (reference sequence). The CDR3 covers 13 residues. Trimming shortened V by 1 base and J by 3 bases, and 7 bases separated the two germline ends. The CDR3 reads CATSRAAGYEQYF. DNA of the CDR3: TGTGCCACCAGCAGAGCCGCAGGCTACGAGCAGTACTTC.

The genes are TRBV4-3 and TRBJ1-4; TRBD1 matches 8 bases. CDR1 LGHNA and CDR2 YSLEER come from the germline V gene. The trim removed 4 bases at V and 8 bases at J, leaving 9 bases unmatched. The CDR3 has 15 residues. CDR3 in amino acids: CASSPNGGTGEKLFF. CDR3 nucleotide sequence: TGCGCCAGCAGCCCTAACGGAGGGACAGGCGAAAAACTGTTTTTT.

The chain couples TRBV2 to TRBJ1-6; D gene uncertain. Germline V gene lookup returns CDR1 SNHLY and CDR2 FYNNEI. This CDR3 is 16 amino acids long. The V and J ends lost 2 bases and 3 bases respectively, with 11 bases between them. CDR3 in amino acids: CASSEMSASYNSPLHF. The CDR3 nucleotides are TGTGCCAGCAGTGAAATGTCAGCAAGCTATAATTCACCCCTCCACTTT.

The chain couples TRBV1 to TRBJ2-3; TRBD1, as called in the table, went unchecked against the DNA. TRBV1 is given as a pseudogene. The CDR3 sequence is 22 residues long. This CDR3 reads CTSSQAYRGRSPLGHPTDTQYF. In nucleotides, the CDR3 is TGCACCAGCAGCCAAGCCTACAGGGGGCGATCCCCCTTGGGACATCCGACAGATACGCAGTATTTT.

This rearrangement joins TRBV13 to TRBJ2-2, with D tentatively TRBD2 (5 bases). The CDR3 loop spans 16 amino acids. Between the trimmed V and J ends, which lost 5 bases and 1 base, there was a span of 14 bases. Germline lookup yields CDR1 PRHDT and CDR2 FYEKMQ (reference sequence). The CDR3 sequence: CASSDRGLVNTGELFF. In DNA form, the CDR3 reads TGTGCCAGCAGCGATAGAGGACTGGTGAACACCGGGGAGCTGTTTTTT.

The rearrangement uses TRBV10-3 and TRBJ2-3, with D uncertain. The V gene's germline CDR1 is ENHRY and CDR2 SYGVKD. The CDR3 extends over 13 amino acids. The V end was cut by 10 bases, the J end by 1 base, with 12 bases between. As DNA, the CDR3 is TGTGCCACCGTCCTAGAAGGCACAGATACGCAGTATTTT. It codes for CATVLEGTDTQYF.

The chain recombines TRBV7-9 with TRBJ1-5; no reliable D call. With 0 bases removed from V and 2 bases from J, the gap between germline ends came to 5 bases. Germline assignment: CDR1 SEHNR and CDR2 FQNEAQ (reference sequence). This CDR3 spans 14 amino acids. CDR3 sequence (DNA): TGTGCCAGCAGCTTAGCGGTAGGCAATCAGCCCCAGCATTTT. Its protein is CASSLAVGNQPQHF. Full variable domain (rest looked up from reference TRBV7-9 and TRBJ1-5): DTGVSQNPRHKITKRGQNVTFRCDPISEHNRLYWYRQTLGQGPEFLTYFQNEAQLEKSRLLSDRFSAERPKGSFSTLEIQRTEQGDSAMYLCASSLAVGNQPQHFGDGTRLSIL.

The DNA of the CDR3 is TGTGCCAGCAGCACCGGGATCCGGCCGGGTGGCTACAATGAGCAGTTCTTC. Protein: CASSTGIRPGGYNEQFF. The V and J genes are TRBV5-4 and TRBJ2-1, with D perhaps matching TRBD2 (5 bases). The CDR3 is 17 residues long. Per germline, CDR1 SGHNT and CDR2 YYREEE (reference sequence). Trimming took 4 bases from V and 3 from J, leaving 20 bases between them.